One sample yielded the 9 T cell receptor beta chains listed below, sequenced in a study of blood T cell repertoires in COVID-19. Only in-frame clones appear in the TCRdb table, and some are missing; sequencing was by immunoSEQ multiplex PCR. The sample holds a few hundred thousand clones; roughly 88% are singletons and the top ten take about 0.63%. The sequencing sample was made of PBMCs or T cells enriched from blood (not recorded which). All receptors come from a man between 18 and 35 years old who had recovered from COVID-19.

The table lists this clone with a few counts. The chain employs TRBV10-3 and TRBJ2-7; 7 bases map to TRBD1. J gave up 7 bases and V 5 bases, and 8 bases lay outside the gene matches. Germline values: CDR1 ENHRY, CDR2 SYGVKD. The CDR3 contains 13 residues. CDR3 coding DNA: TGTGCCATCAGTACAGACAGGGAAGGTGAGCAGTACTTC. Translation: CAISTDREGEQYF.

This clone was observed a handful of times. The V call is TRBV5-4, the J call TRBJ1-6; D may be TRBD1 (6 bases). This CDR3 contains 14 residues. Germline CDR1 is SGHNT and CDR2 is YYREEE (reference sequence). The V end lost 1 base, the J end lost 8 bases, and 10 bases lay between the germline ends. CDR3 region: CASSLNRDHSPLHF. CDR3 in DNA: TGTGCCAGCAGCTTGAACAGGGACCATTCACCCCTCCACTTT.

This chain uses TRBV10-3 with TRBJ2-5; 10 nucleotides match TRBD1. Germline trimming cut 4 bases from V and 5 bases from J; bases unmatched to any gene: 10. The CDR3 has 16 amino acids. CDR1 is ENHRY and CDR2 is SYGVKD in the germline V gene. CDR3 sequence (DNA): TGTGCCATCAGTGTCAGTGCAGGGACAGGGGTTGAGACCCAGTACTTC. This encodes CAISVSAGTGVETQYF.

V and J are TRBV6-6 and TRBJ1-5; possibly TRBD1 for D (5 bases). CDR3 size: 16 residues. The V end lost 7 bases, the J end lost 0 bases, and 16 bases lay between the germline ends. In germline, CDR1 is MNHNY, CDR2 SVGAGI (reference sequence). In DNA form, the CDR3 reads TGTGCCAGCACCTCTATGGGGCAGAATAGCAATCAGCCCCAGCATTTT. It is translated as CASTSMGQNSNQPQHF.

This CDR3 is CASSIAGLSHEQYF. The CDR3 DNA is TGTGCCAGCTCTATAGCGGGACTTAGTCACGAGCAGTACTTC. The genes are TRBV7-9 and TRBJ2-7; 8 bases agree with TRBD2. V lost 8 bases, J lost 5 bases, and 11 bases stayed unmatched. This CDR3 is built from 14 residues. Germline lookup yields CDR1 SEHNR and CDR2 FQNEAQ (reference sequence). The variable domain in full, completed from reference TRBV7-9 and TRBJ2-7, reads DTGVSQNPRHKITKRGQNVTFRCDPISEHNRLYWYRQTLGQGPEFLTYFQNEAQLEKSRLLSDRFSAERPKGSFSTLEIQRTEQGDSAMYLCASSIAGLSHEQYFGPGTRLTVT.

The V gene is TRBV6-5, the J gene TRBJ2-7; TRBD1 agrees at 7 bases. The V segment lost 6 bases and the J segment 2 bases; nucleotides outside the gene matches: 7. The CDR3 extends over 14 amino acids. The germline CDR1 and CDR2 sequences are MNHEY and SVGAGI. CDR3 nucleotides: TGTGCCAGCAGGAAGGTAGGGGGCACCTACGAGCAGTACTTC. Translating gives CASRKVGGTYEQYF.

This sequence joins TRBV27 and TRBJ1-2; perhaps TRBD1 as D (6 bases). The V and J ends lost 5 bases and 5 bases respectively, with 21 bases between them. The CDR3 runs 16 residues. Germline CDR1 MNHEY, CDR2 SMNVEV (reference sequence). The DNA for the CDR3 is TGTGCCAGCAGTCCCCTACAGGGTCCGGGGAGTTATGGCTACACCTTC. Amino acid sequence: CASSPLQGPGSYGYTF.

The chain combines TRBV5-6 with TRBJ2-1, with 8 bases matching TRBD1. V was pared by 4 bases and J by 8 bases, with 20 bases of the junction left unmatched. CDR1 SGHDT and CDR2 YYEEEE come from the germline V gene. The CDR3 is 18 amino acids. For the CDR3, the DNA is TGTGCCAGCAGCCCCTTCCTCTCCGGCAGGGGGCCTTTCGATGAGCAGTTCTTC. Translated, it gives CASSPFLSGRGPFDEQFF.

Note on this clone: This sample includes further DNA sequences coding for the same CDR3. The V gene is TRBV5-1, the J gene TRBJ1-1; the D is unclear. V lost 5 bases to trimming and J lost 1 base, with 9 bases between them. Germline V gene data show CDR1 as SGHRS and CDR2 as YFSETQ. The CDR3 sequence is 13 residues long. Here the CDR3 reads CASRRQANTEAFF. CDR3 nucleotides: TGCGCCAGCAGGCGTCAGGCGAACACTGAAGCTTTCTTT.